These 30 T cell receptor beta chains share one sample of origin, sequenced in a study of T cells in Graves' hyperthyroidism and ophthalmopathy (dated by TCRdb to between 2019 and 2020). Library method: multiplex PCR. Sequencing used an Illumina HiSeq 2000. Amplification of TCR beta CDR3 regions was carried out from RNA transcripts. The first round of RT-PCR for the TCR CDR3 was performed with the HTBI primer set and the Qiagen OneStep RT-PCR kit. Using fastp at Q25 and MiXCR, TCRdb reprocessed the public reads and kept productive beta chains. Rows are combined by CDR3 protein, so each entry shows the most common genes and DNA. This sample holds roughly 800,000 distinct CDR3 sequences; more than 30% were observed only once. The biggest ten clones account for 7.5% to 9.5% of the sample. Input material: blood. All receptors derive from a man aged 18 to 35 with Graves' hyperthyroidism.

This sequence joins TRBV12-3 or TRBV12-4 and TRBJ2-5; TRBD2 aligns across 7 bases. V trimming: 2 bases; J trimming: 2 bases; junction bases outside the gene matches: 8. The CDR3 is 16 amino acids. The CDR3 sequence: CASSLMLADMQETQYF. CDR3 in DNA: TGTGCCAGCAGTTTAATGCTAGCGGACATGCAAGAGACCCAGTACTTC.

In its sample, this clonotype was seen a few times. The chain joins TRBV12-3 or TRBV12-4 to TRBJ1-2; TRBD1 aligns across 8 bases. The CDR3 has 12 residues. Unmatched junction bases numbered 5, after V lost 7 bases and J lost 7 bases. This chain's CDR3 is CASTGQGGGYTF. The CDR3 coding sequence is TGTGCCAGCACTGGACAGGGTGGTGGCTACACCTTC.

This clonotype was seen ten or more times. V gene TRBV20-1 combines with J gene TRBJ2-2; D is undetermined. The germline V gene encodes CDR1 DFQATT and CDR2 SNEGSKA (reference sequence). V gave up 0 bases and J gave up 4 bases, with 9 bases separating them. This CDR3 is 14 amino acids long. The CDR3 is CSARDGLTTGELFF. Written as DNA, the CDR3 is TGCAGTGCTAGAGATGGGCTTACCACCGGGGAGCTGTTTTTT.

This chain uses TRBV6-5 with TRBJ1-2; TRBD1 is a possible D gene (5 bases). Germline V gene lookup returns CDR1 MNHEY and CDR2 SVGAGI. This CDR3 region has 13 residues. V was trimmed by 2 bases and J by 5 bases, leaving 9 bases between them. CDR3 nucleotides: TGTGCCAGCAGTTACGTAGGGGTATATGGCTACACCTTC. It codes for CASSYVGVYGYTF.

This sequence joins TRBV20-1 and TRBJ1-3; perhaps TRBD1 as D (5 bases). The germline CDR1 and CDR2 sequences are DFQATT and SNEGSKA (reference sequence). The length of the CDR3 is 15 residues. Trimming removed 5 bases from V and 5 bases from J, with 19 bases in between. The CDR3 DNA reads TGCAGTGCTGCGGGCGGGATCAGGGCTAGAAACACCATATATTTT. Protein product: CSAAGGIRARNTIYF.

Notes on this clonotype: The junction departs from the called germline gene at one end, perhaps through a read error. The rearrangement uses TRBV9 and TRBJ2-5, with a tentative D call TRBD1 (5 bases). Germline CDR1 SGDLS, CDR2 YYNGEE. The CDR3 has 15 amino acids. The CDR3, as DNA: TGCGCCAGCAGCTTGCAGGGCAGGAGTCAAGAGACCCAGTACTTC. Encoded protein: CASSLQGRSQETQYF.

This clonotype has a handful of counts. The chain combines TRBV7-9 with TRBJ2-2, with D perhaps TRBD1 (5 bases). V lost 7 bases, J lost 4 bases, and 10 bases lay in between. This CDR3 has 13 residues. The germline CDR1 and CDR2 sequences are SEHNR and FQNEAQ (reference sequence). Here the CDR3 DNA reads TGTGCCAGCAACTACAGGCTCACCGGGGAGCTGTTTTTT. As protein: CASNYRLTGELFF. Combining the CDR3 with reference TRBV7-9 and TRBJ2-2 gives the whole variable domain DTGVSQNPRHKITKRGQNVTFRCDPISEHNRLYWYRQTLGQGPEFLTYFQNEAQLEKSRLLSDRFSAERPKGSFSTLEIQRTEQGDSAMYLCASNYRLTGELFFGEGSRLTVL.

The rearrangement joins TRBV5-5 to TRBJ1-5; TRBD1 aligns across 10 bases. The CDR3 is 17 amino acids. V shed 4 bases, J shed 0 bases, and the junction held 7 bases outside the gene matches. Per germline, CDR1 SGHKS and CDR2 YYEKEE (reference sequence). For the CDR3, the DNA is TGTGCCAGCAGCCGTGGGACAGGGGACTATAGCAATCAGCCCCAGCATTTT. Protein product: CASSRGTGDYSNQPQHF.

This clonotype was observed at least ten times. The V call is TRBV2, the J call TRBJ1-1; 7 bases align to TRBD1. This CDR3 contains 16 residues. V lost 5 bases, J lost 1 base, and 10 bases stayed unmatched. Germline V gene sequence: CDR1 SNHLY, CDR2 FYNNEI. The CDR3 spells CASSTGTADQNTEAFF. The CDR3 nucleotides are TGTGCCAGCAGTACCGGGACAGCGGACCAGAACACTGAAGCTTTCTTT. Looking up the rest from reference TRBV2 and TRBJ1-1 gives the full variable domain: EPEVTQTPSHQVTQMGQEVILRCVPISNHLYFYWYRQILGQKVEFLVSFYNNEISEKSEIFDDQFSVERPDGSNFTLKIRSTKLEDSAMYFCASSTGTADQNTEAFFGQGTRLTVV.

This clonotype has a count of ten or more. This chain links TRBV5-1 with TRBJ1-1; D ambiguous. This CDR3 spans 14 amino acids. V shed 2 bases and J shed 0 bases, with 8 bases lying between them. Germline values: CDR1 SGHRS, CDR2 YFSETQ. The CDR3, as DNA: TGCGCCAGCAGCTTTAACAGCATGAACACTGAAGCTTTCTTT. Its translation: CASSFNSMNTEAFF.

This clonotype was recorded many times. This CDR3 is CATSRDRDTKAYEQYF. CDR3 in DNA: TGTGCCACCAGCAGAGATCGCGACACCAAGGCCTACGAGCAGTACTTC. This rearrangement joins TRBV15 to TRBJ2-7; no definite D call. Germline V lookup: CDR1 LNHNV, CDR2 YYDKDF (reference sequence). The V end lost 0 bases, the J end lost 2 bases, and 14 bases lay between the germline ends. The CDR3 has 16 residues.

This clonotype was seen only a few times. The chain links TRBV6-5 to TRBJ1-1; D call uncertain. The germline V and J ends were trimmed by 5 bases and 0 bases, with 16 bases remaining between them. Germline V gene sequence: CDR1 MNHEY, CDR2 SVGAGI. The CDR3 has 16 amino acids. Written as DNA, the CDR3 is TGTGCCAGCAGTCCTCGGACGGAATACTTGAACACTGAAGCTTTCTTT. Encoded protein: CASSPRTEYLNTEAFF.

This clonotype has at least ten counts. The junction and the germline gene differ at one end; a read error may be behind it. The chain has TRBV12-3 or TRBV12-4 and TRBJ1-1; D is unclear. The CDR3 consists of 12 residues. CDR3: CASSLGAAEEVF. CDR3 DNA sequence: TGTGCCAGCAGTTTAGGGGCAGCGGAGGAAGTCTTT.

This chain uses TRBV6-5 with TRBJ1-3; D may be TRBD1 (5 bases). The germline gives CDR1 MNHEY, CDR2 SVGAGI. Trimming removed 4 bases at V and 2 bases at J, with 9 bases between. The CDR3 is 14 amino acids. The CDR3 protein is CASSSRGAGNTIYF. The CDR3 nucleotides read TGTGCCAGCAGTTCAAGGGGCGCTGGAAACACCATATATTTT.

This clonotype was picked up many times. V and J are TRBV7-3 and TRBJ2-2; a weak D match, TRBD2 (5 bases). Germline assignment: CDR1 SGHTA and CDR2 FQGTGA. The CDR3 loop spans 15 amino acids. V lost 6 bases and J 0 bases, leaving 11 bases between the germline ends. Written as DNA, the CDR3 is TGTGCCAGCAGTATACAGCGGACGAACACCGGGGAGCTGTTTTTT. This encodes CASSIQRTNTGELFF. Filled out from reference TRBV7-3 and TRBJ2-2, the complete variable domain reads GAGVSQTPSNKVTEKGKYVELRCDPISGHTALYWYRQSLGQGPEFLIYFQGTGAADDSGLPNDRFFAVRPEGSVSTLKIQRTERGDSAVYLCASSIQRTNTGELFFGEGSRLTVL.

The sample holds many counts of this clonotype. The chain combines TRBV2 with TRBJ1-5, with a possible D match to TRBD1 (6 bases). The CDR3 length is 15 residues. Germline loops: CDR1 SNHLY, CDR2 FYNNEI. CDR3: CASGGGRTVNQPQHF. The DNA for the CDR3 is TGTGCAAGCGGAGGGGGACGGACGGTCAATCAGCCCCAGCATTTT.

At least ten counts were recorded for this clonotype. This chain connects TRBV29-1 to TRBJ2-5, with D perhaps matching TRBD2 (6 bases). V lost 3 bases to trimming and J lost 5 bases, with 10 bases between them. From germline, CDR1 is SQVTM and CDR2 ANQGSEA. The CDR3 sequence is 12 residues long. The CDR3 DNA reads TGCAGCGTTGAGGAGGGATGGGAGACCCAGTACTTC. Translated, it gives CSVEEGWETQYF.

The chain has TRBV6-1 and TRBJ2-7, with 12 bases matching TRBD1. Germline V gene lookup returns CDR1 MNHNS and CDR2 SASEGT. This CDR3 is 15 amino acids long. After removal of 3 bases from V and 5 bases from J, the junction contained 5 bases not matched to a gene. The CDR3 region is CASSDAGTGGNEQYF. The DNA of the CDR3 is TGTGCCAGCAGTGATGCCGGGACAGGGGGCAACGAGCAGTACTTC.

Only one count was recorded for this clonotype. A single base is all that separates this from a far larger clone, so a read error is likely. The rearrangement links TRBV9 to TRBJ1-1; D might be TRBD1 (5 bases). In germline, CDR1 is SGDLS, CDR2 YYNGEE. The CDR3 runs to 13 residues. The CDR3 reads CASSAGPNTGAFF. CDR3 coding DNA: TGTGCCAGCAGCGCGGGACCTAACACTGGAGCTTTCTTT.

This clonotype was recorded a few times. This chain links TRBV20-1 with TRBJ2-7; the D is unclear. Germline V gene data show CDR1 as DFQATT and CDR2 as SNEGSKA (reference sequence). CDR3 length: 12 residues. Between the trimmed V and J ends, which lost 4 bases and 1 base, there was a span of 8 bases. The CDR3 DNA follows: TGCAGTGCTATCCAACAGTCCTACGAGCAGTACTTC. The encoded protein is CSAIQQSYEQYF.

The J gene is TRBJ1-2, the V gene TRBV29-1; D uncertain. Trimming shortened V by 1 base and J by 10 bases, and 10 bases separated the two germline ends. Germline-derived CDR1 and CDR2 are SQVTM and ANQGSEA. The CDR3 loop spans 11 amino acids. The CDR3 region has the DNA TGCAGCGTTGAAGTGGAGGGTATCTACACCTTC. Its translation is CSVEVEGIYTF.

The rearrangement links TRBV7-2 to TRBJ1-2, with a weak D call TRBD1 (5 bases). The germline V gene has CDR1 SGHTA and CDR2 FQGNSA. Trimming pared 5 bases from V and 4 bases from J, leaving 14 bases between. This CDR3 region has 14 residues. The DNA of the CDR3 is TGTGCCAGCAGCCCGCCTTGGGGGAGCTATGGCTACACCTTC. This sequence encodes CASSPPWGSYGYTF. Supplemented by reference TRBV7-2 and TRBJ1-2, the full variable domain reads GAGVSQSPSNKVTEKGKDVELRCDPISGHTALYWYRQSLGQGLEFLIYFQGNSAPDKSGLPSDRFSAERTGGSVSTLTIQRTQQEDSAVYLCASSPPWGSYGYTFGSGTRLTVV.

The chain combines TRBV4-1 with TRBJ1-5, with D tentatively TRBD1 (6 bases). The CDR3 spans 16 residues. From germline, CDR1 is MGHRA and CDR2 YSYEKL. V was trimmed by 5 bases and J by 9 bases, leaving 23 bases between them. CDR3 DNA: TGCGCCAGCAGCTCCGGGACACTAAATGGGTTGTGGCCCCAGCATTTT. This encodes CASSSGTLNGLWPQHF.

The rearrangement joins TRBV29-1 to TRBJ2-6, with D possibly TRBD1 on 6 matching bases. Per germline, CDR1 SQVTM and CDR2 ANQGSEA. Between the trimmed V and J ends, which lost 6 bases and 4 bases, there was a span of 10 bases. The CDR3 consists of 13 residues. CDR3: CSVGATGANVLTF. CDR3 sequence (DNA): TGCAGCGTGGGGGCAACAGGGGCCAACGTCCTGACTTTC.

This clonotype was picked up many times. This chain connects TRBV7-8 to TRBJ1-5; 7 positions agree with TRBD1. CDR1 and CDR2 from the germline V gene are SGHVS and FQNEAQ. The V segment lost 5 bases and the J segment 3 bases; nucleotides outside the gene matches: 7. The CDR3 is made up of 15 amino acids. The CDR3 here is CASSSDRAYNQPQHF. DNA for the CDR3: TGTGCCAGCAGCAGCGACAGGGCCTACAATCAGCCCCAGCATTTT.

J is TRBJ1-1 and V is TRBV7-9; 10 bases match TRBD1. Germline trimming cut 3 bases from V and 4 bases from J; bases unmatched to any gene: 8. Germline CDR1 reads SEHNR; CDR2 reads FQNEAQ (reference sequence). The CDR3 length is 16 residues. CDR3 sequence: CASSLTGGYGSTEAFF. CDR3 bases: TGTGCCAGCAGCTTGACAGGGGGCTATGGTAGCACTGAAGCTTTCTTT.

This chain joins TRBV6-5 and TRBJ1-6; 9 bases map to TRBD1. J was trimmed by 9 bases and V by 4 bases; bases with no gene match: 16. The CDR3 runs to 18 residues. CDR1 and CDR2 (germline): MNHEY, SVGAGI. CDR3 in amino acids: CASSFVPGQGGDFSPLHF. The CDR3 DNA reads TGTGCCAGCAGTTTCGTCCCGGGACAGGGTGGGGATTTTTCACCCCTCCACTTT.

The chain uses TRBV19 and TRBJ2-7; the D gene is possibly TRBD2 (5 bases). The germline V gene encodes CDR1 LNHDA and CDR2 SQIVND (reference sequence). This CDR3 has 13 residues. With 8 bases removed from V and 6 bases from J, the gap between germline ends came to 17 bases. DNA of the CDR3: TGTGCCAGTGGGGAGAGGGCCGCCCGCGAGCAGTACTTC. Its translation is CASGERAAREQYF.

This clonotype was counted ten times or more. V is TRBV10-3 and J is TRBJ2-7, with TRBD1 identical over 7 bases. CDR1 is ENHRY and CDR2 is SYGVKD in the germline V gene. Trimming at V came to 4 bases and at J to 4 bases, leaving 7 bases not matched to a gene. This CDR3 has 14 amino acids. Written as DNA, the CDR3 is TGTGCCATCAGTGCCGGGACAGAAGAGTACGAGCAGTACTTC. Amino acid sequence: CAISAGTEEYEQYF.

CDR3 residues: CASRPYDQREAFF. CDR3 DNA: TGTGCCAGCAGGCCCTACGATCAGCGAGAAGCTTTCTTT. J is TRBJ1-1 and V is TRBV2, with D hard to call. CDR3 length equals 13 residues. Germline V CDR1 and CDR2: SNHLY, FYNNEI. The V end was cut by 6 bases, the J end by 8 bases, with 16 bases between. The whole variable domain, remainder taken from reference TRBV2 and TRBJ1-1, is EPEVTQTPSHQVTQMGQEVILRCVPISNHLYFYWYRQILGQKVEFLVSFYNNEISEKSEIFDDQFSVERPDGSNFTLKIRSTKLEDSAMYFCASRPYDQREAFFGQGTRLTVV.